A selection of T cell receptor beta chains follows, all from one sample in a study of T cell responses to AZD1222 COVID-19 vaccine. Measured with immunoSEQ multiplex PCR; TCRdb has only the in-frame clones, and not every one. This sample has about 140,000 clones; 90% to 95% occur once, and the top ten carry roughly 7%. Source: peripheral blood, taken 28 days after the second AZD1222 dose. Receptors were obtained from an adult who received the AZD1222 COVID-19 vaccine. CDR3s include the opening cysteine and the closing phenylalanine or tryptophan. A D gene is named only where the DNA matches it firmly. Rows may omit the clone size; those that give it use once, few, many or a size class.

d_call	v_call	j_call	clone_size	cdr3_nt	cdr3_aa
-	TRBV3-1/TRBV3-2	TRBJ1-5	-	TGTGCCAGCAGCCAAGGAATGGTAAATCAGCCCCAGCATTTT	CASSQGMVNQPQHF
-	TRBV7-2	TRBJ1-2	-	TGTGCCAGCAGTTTCTACCTCACTGGGGCGAAGGATGGCTACACCTTC	CASSFYLTGAKDGYTF
-	TRBV21-1	TRBJ1-3	-	TGTGCCAGCAGCAAAGCGAGAAAGGGGCTCCGTGGGGGAAACACCATATATTTT	CASSKARKGLRGGNTIYF
-	TRBV18	TRBJ2-3	-	TGTGCCAGCTCACCACCAGGTCTACCTTCCAACACAGATACGCAGTATTTT	CASSPPGLPSNTDTQYF
-	TRBV7-9	TRBJ1-6	once	TGTGCCAGCAGCTCACAGGGTGGCCCCTATAATTCACCCCTCCACTTT	CASSSQGGPYNSPLHF
TRBD1	TRBV30	TRBJ1-1	once	TGTGCCTGGAGTGTTAGTGACAGGGACCCTGAAGCTTTCTTT	CAWSVSDRDPEAFF
-	TRBV19	TRBJ1-2	-	TGTGCCAGTAGTATAGGGGTCCTAATAAACTATGGCTACACCTTC	CASSIGVLINYGYTF
TRBD1	TRBV9	TRBJ1-3	-	TGTGCCAGCAGCGGACGACAGGGCTCTGGAAACACCATATATTTT	CASSGRQGSGNTIYF
-	TRBV6-5	TRBJ1-4	-	TGTGCCAGCAGTCTAACCCCGGGGGGTGAAAAACTGTTTTTT	CASSLTPGGEKLFF
TRBD1	TRBV4-1	TRBJ1-1	-	TGCGCCAGCAGCCACACAGGGGGTGACACTGAAGCTTTCTTT	CASSHTGGDTEAFF
-	TRBV5-1	TRBJ2-5	-	TGCGCCAGCAGCTCCTCAGAGTACCAAGAGACCCAGTACTTC	CASSSSEYQETQYF
-	TRBV28	TRBJ2-1	-	TGTGCCAGCAGTTTAGGTTATGAGCAGTTCTTC	CASSLGYEQFF
-	TRBV14	TRBJ1-2	-	TGTGCCAGCAGCCAGCTCCCGATTCGGCAGATTAGCTTCGGCTACACCTTC	CASSQLPIRQISFGYTF
-	TRBV5-8	TRBJ1-2	-	TGTGCCAGCAGCTCCGCTCCCCCGGGGGCTATCTATGGCTACACCTTC	CASSSAPPGAIYGYTF
-	TRBV7-3	TRBJ1-1	-	TGTGCCAGCAGCGCTACAGGGATGAACACTGAAGCTTTCTTT	CASSATGMNTEAFF
TRBD1	TRBV6-6	TRBJ2-1	-	TGTGCCAGCAGTTATCAGGGGGTGAATGAGCAGTTCTTC	CASSYQGVNEQFF
-	TRBV9	TRBJ2-2	-	TGTGCCAGCAGCGTAGCCGGGACCGGCGGGGAGCTGTTTTTT	CASSVAGTGGELFF
TRBD1	TRBV27	TRBJ1-5	-	TGTGCCAGCAGTTCCCGACAGGGGAACAATCAGCCCCAGCATTTT	CASSSRQGNNQPQHF
-	TRBV20-1	TRBJ2-1	-	TGCAGTGCCAGCCCGGGGCATGAGCAGTTCTTC	CSASPGHEQFF
-	TRBV5-8	TRBJ1-1	-	TGTGCCAGCAGCTTCTGGGGAAAGAACACTGAAGCTTTCTTT	CASSFWGKNTEAFF
-	TRBV12-3/TRBV12-4	TRBJ2-3	once	TGTGCCAGCAGTTTTGACAGCACAGATACGCAGTATTTT	CASSFDSTDTQYF
TRBD1	TRBV27	TRBJ1-1	-	TGTGCCAGCAGTTTATCGAGCAGGGGGCTCGTGAACACTGAAGCTTTCTTT	CASSLSSRGLVNTEAFF
TRBD1	TRBV11-3	TRBJ1-2	-	TGTGCCAGCAGCCGGACCGGGACAGTCCTCTATGGCTACACCTTC	CASSRTGTVLYGYTF
-	TRBV6-1	TRBJ2-1	-	TGTGCCAGCAGTGAATTCCCCGGCCAGCACAATGAGCAGTTCTTC	CASSEFPGQHNEQFF
TRBD2	TRBV7-2	TRBJ2-3	-	TGTGCCAGCAGGGGGACTAGCGGGAGAAAAAGGGATACGCAGTATTTT	CASRGTSGRKRDTQYF
TRBD2	TRBV20-1	TRBJ2-3	-	TGCAGTGCTAGTTCCCCGGGACTAGCGGGGGGCACAGATACGCAGTATTTT	CSASSPGLAGGTDTQYF
-	TRBV19	TRBJ2-3	once	TGTGCCAGTAGTACCTCTAGCTCAGATACGCAGTATTTT	CASSTSSSDTQYF
-	TRBV5-1	TRBJ2-2	few	TGCGCCAGCAGCCCGGATACGAACACCGGGGAGCTGTTTTTT	CASSPDTNTGELFF
-	TRBV6-4	TRBJ1-5	-	TGTGCCAGCAGCTCAGGCTTACATCAGCCCCAGCATTTT	CASSSGLHQPQHF
-	TRBV10-3	TRBJ1-5	-	TGTGCCATCAGTGAGTCGACTACTGTGAGGAGAGATCAGCCCCAGCATTTT	CAISESTTVRRDQPQHF
-	TRBV3-1/TRBV3-2	TRBJ1-5	-	TGTGCCAGCAGTCAGGGGCCAGAACAGCCCCAGCATTTT	CASSQGPEQPQHF
-	TRBV7-2	TRBJ1-3	-	TGTGCCAGCAGCTTAGACGGCCGGCAAGGAAACACCATATATTTT	CASSLDGRQGNTIYF
-	TRBV29-1	TRBJ2-6	-	TGCAGCGCCCTCGTCGGGGCCAACGTCCTGACTTTC	CSALVGANVLTF
-	TRBV7-9	TRBJ1-4	-	TGTGCCAGCAGCCCCACAATGGAAGGCGCTTGGGAAAAACTGTTTTTT	CASSPTMEGAWEKLFF
-	TRBV29-1	TRBJ1-1	-	TGCAGCGTTGGTTGGGGCCCGGGAAACACTGAAGCTTTCTTT	CSVGWGPGNTEAFF
-	TRBV18	TRBJ2-3	-	TGTGCCAGCTCACCACCGGCAAAGACAGATACGCAGTATTTT	CASSPPAKTDTQYF
-	TRBV2	TRBJ1-6	-	TGTGCCAGCAGCGCGGTAGCCTATAATTCACCCCTCCACTTT	CASSAVAYNSPLHF
-	TRBV27	TRBJ2-3	-	TGTGCCAGCAGTCGTGATCAGGCGGGTGTACCAGATACGCAGTATTTT	CASSRDQAGVPDTQYF
-	TRBV7-9	TRBJ1-3	-	TGTGCCAGCAGCCCTAGGACCCTTTCTGGAAACACCATATATTTT	CASSPRTLSGNTIYF
TRBD1	TRBV4-1	TRBJ1-6	-	TGCGCCAGCAGCCAAGCACCGGGACAGAACTACTCCTATAATTCACCCCTCCACTTT	CASSQAPGQNYSYNSPLHF
-	TRBV7-8	TRBJ2-7	-	TGTGCCAGCAGCTCGGGGCCATCTTACGAGCAGTACTTC	CASSSGPSYEQYF
TRBD1	TRBV9	TRBJ1-2	-	TGTGCCAGCAGCGTAGGTTTGGGACAGGGAAATAACTATGGCTACACCTTC	CASSVGLGQGNNYGYTF
-	TRBV5-5	TRBJ1-4	-	TGTGCCAGCAGCTTGGTGCAGCGTAATGAAAAACTGTTTTTT	CASSLVQRNEKLFF
TRBD1	TRBV6-6	TRBJ1-1	-	TGTGCCAGCAGTTACTCGACAGGGCTGAACACTGAAGCTTTCTTT	CASSYSTGLNTEAFF
-	TRBV30	TRBJ2-3	once	TGTGCCTGGGAGGGGAGAGATACGCAGTATTTT	CAWEGRDTQYF
-	TRBV7-9	TRBJ2-7	-	TGTGCCAGCAGCTTCGGGCTCTCCTACGAGCAGTACTTC	CASSFGLSYEQYF
-	TRBV21-1	TRBJ1-4	-	TGTGCCAGCAGCAGGGAGAGTAGCGATGAAAAACTGTTTTTT	CASSRESSDEKLFF
-	TRBV5-6	TRBJ1-2	-	TGTGCCAGCAGCGGAGTGGGTGGGAACTATGGCTACACCTTC	CASSGVGGNYGYTF
TRBD1	TRBV27	TRBJ2-6	-	TGTGCCAGCAGTTTTTTTACAGGGGGCTCCGGGGCCAACGTCCTGACTTTC	CASSFFTGGSGANVLTF
TRBD2	TRBV6-2/TRBV6-3	TRBJ2-7	-	TGTGCCAGCAGTCTAGCGGGTTCCGCCTACGAGCAGTACTTC	CASSLAGSAYEQYF
-	TRBV7-2	TRBJ2-7	-	TGTGCCAGCAGCCCACAGTCCATCTCCTACGAGCAGTACTTC	CASSPQSISYEQYF
-	TRBV5-1	TRBJ1-2	-	TGCGCCAGCACCTCGGGGAACTATGGCTACACCTTC	CASTSGNYGYTF
-	TRBV5-1	TRBJ2-3	-	TGCGCCAGCAGGGATGGGGATGGCGCGAGCACAGATACGCAGTATTTT	CASRDGDGASTDTQYF
TRBD2	TRBV2	TRBJ2-5	-	TGTGCCAGCAGTGGATCGGGAGCGGGGGAAGAGACCCAGTACTTC	CASSGSGAGEETQYF